The rows below give T cell receptor beta chains drawn from one sample of a study of cytomegalovirus exposure and HLA in healthy donors. This table comes from immunoSEQ multiplex PCR, and its TCRdb copy is limited to in-frame clones, with some not included. The sample shows 110,000 or so clones, about 79% of them seen only once. Input material: PBMCs. All receptors derive from a human donor in good health. Both conserved end residues are part of each CDR3. A D gene is named only where the DNA matches it firmly. Expanded clones get a size class; other rows say once, few or many, or leave the size out.

v_gene,abundance,j_gene,d_gene,CDR3aa,CDR3nt
TRBV5-1,-,TRBJ1-3,TRBD1,CASSYRDRGLGNTIYF,TGCGCCAGCAGCTACCGGGACAGGGGGCTTGGAAACACCATATATTTT
TRBV29-1,few,TRBJ1-2,-,CSVAHRKPSYGYTF,TGCAGCGTGGCACACAGGAAACCGTCCTATGGCTACACCTTC
TRBV5-5,few,TRBJ2-1,TRBD1,CASTSVISDRVLIHNEQFF,TGTGCCAGCACCTCTGTCATTTCCGACAGGGTATTAATCCACAATGAGCAGTTCTTC
TRBV6-1,once,TRBJ2-2,-,CASSEMAGLGGGNTGELFF,TGTGCCAGCAGTGAAATGGCGGGGCTGGGAGGGGGGAACACCGGGGAGCTGTTTTTT
TRBV6-4,-,TRBJ1-1,TRBD1,CASSLDRGTEAFF,TGTGCCAGCAGTCTAGACAGGGGAACTGAAGCTTTCTTT
TRBV19,-,TRBJ1-5,TRBD1,CASTSTGSNQPQHF,TGTGCCAGTACCTCGACAGGGAGCAATCAGCCCCAGCATTTT
TRBV28,-,TRBJ1-6,TRBD1,CACGTGAESPLHF,TGTGCCTGCGGGACAGGCGCCGAGTCACCCCTCCACTTT
TRBV5-8,-,TRBJ1-5,-,CASSLKGAYNQPQHF,TGTGCCAGCAGCTTGAAAGGGGCCTACAATCAGCCCCAGCATTTT
TRBV11-2,-,TRBJ2-1,-,CASSLAPTRFDNEQFF,TGTGCCAGCAGCTTAGCTCCCACTAGATTTGACAATGAGCAGTTCTTC
TRBV27,-,TRBJ2-7,-,CASARAGAPYEQYF,TGTGCCAGCGCTCGGGCGGGGGCCCCCTACGAGCAGTACTTC
TRBV15,-,TRBJ1-1,-,CATSRSGDIGDTEAFF,TGTGCCACCAGCAGATCGGGGGATATAGGAGACACTGAAGCTTTCTTT
TRBV18,-,TRBJ1-6,TRBD1,CASSPGVGAGGSPLHF,TGTGCCAGCTCACCTGGGGTAGGGGCAGGGGGCTCACCCCTCCACTTT
TRBV19,-,TRBJ2-1,TRBD1,CASSQRQGAEFF,TGTGCCAGTAGTCAAAGACAGGGTGCGGAGTTCTTC
TRBV5-1,-,TRBJ2-1,TRBD2,CASSVTSGRSYEQFF,TGCGCCAGCAGCGTGACTAGCGGGAGATCGTATGAGCAGTTCTTC
TRBV19,few,TRBJ1-5,-,CASSIVQGPQHF,TGTGCCAGTAGTATCGTACAGGGGCCCCAGCATTTT
TRBV10-1,-,TRBJ1-1,-,CASGRGGTEAFF,TGCGCCAGCGGACGCGGGGGCACTGAAGCTTTCTTT
TRBV6-1,-,TRBJ2-2,-,CASGLGGLTGELFF,TGTGCCAGCGGTTTGGGCGGACTAACCGGGGAGCTGTTTTTT
TRBV28,once,TRBJ1-5,-,CASSNPGQGGWEPQHF,TGTGCCAGCAGTAATCCGGGACAAGGGGGATGGGAACCCCAGCATTTT
TRBV25-1,-,TRBJ2-4,-,CASTGPVGVGIQYF,TGTGCCAGCACGGGTCCGGTTGGAGTGGGCATTCAGTACTTC
TRBV6-5,once,TRBJ2-5,TRBD2,CASSRTSVGETQYF,TGTGCCAGCAGCCGGACTAGCGTAGGAGAGACCCAGTACTTC
TRBV18,-,TRBJ2-3,TRBD1,CASSPGTGAFTDTQYF,TGTGCCAGCTCACCAGGGACAGGGGCCTTCACAGATACGCAGTATTTT
TRBV7-8,-,TRBJ1-1,-,CASSLFSGTEAFF,TGTGCCAGCAGCCTCTTCAGTGGCACTGAAGCTTTCTTT
TRBV9,-,TRBJ2-7,-,CASSDGSYEQYF,TGTGCCAGCAGCGACGGGTCCTACGAGCAGTACTTC
TRBV27,-,TRBJ1-5,TRBD1,CASSDRGLSNQPQHF,TGTGCCAGCAGTGACAGGGGGCTTAGCAATCAGCCCCAGCATTTT
TRBV6-1,-,TRBJ2-2,-,CASCRAQGRTGELFF,TGTGCCAGCTGTCGAGCCCAGGGGCGGACCGGGGAGCTGTTTTTT
TRBV5-1,once,TRBJ1-4,TRBD1,CASSSAGGVNEKLFF,TGCGCCAGCAGCTCCGCAGGGGGCGTTAATGAAAAACTGTTTTTT
TRBV5-4,-,TRBJ2-1,TRBD2,CASSSYSGAGYNEQFF,TGTGCCAGCAGCTCATATAGCGGGGCTGGCTACAATGAGCAGTTCTTC
TRBV13,-,TRBJ2-1,TRBD1,CASSPGGNEQFF,TGTGCCAGCAGCCCAGGGGGCAATGAGCAGTTCTTC
TRBV28,-,TRBJ1-2,TRBD1,CASSLWGQGNLLGGYTF,TGTGCCAGCAGTTTATGGGGACAGGGTAATCTGCTAGGTGGCTACACCTTC
TRBV7-2,-,TRBJ2-5,TRBD2,CASSLLAGGRETQYF,TGTGCCAGCAGCTTATTAGCGGGGGGGCGCGAGACCCAGTACTTC
TRBV6-1,-,TRBJ2-2,TRBD2,CATPRGGLSGELFF,TGTGCCACCCCCCGGGGGGGCCTTTCCGGGGAGCTGTTTTTT
TRBV9,-,TRBJ1-1,-,CASSVDKGDTEAFF,TGTGCCAGCAGCGTAGATAAGGGGGATACTGAAGCTTTCTTT
TRBV7-2,-,TRBJ1-6,-,CASSSPIRPNSPLHF,TGTGCCAGCAGCTCTCCGATCAGGCCCAATTCACCCCTCCACTTT
TRBV7-8,-,TRBJ1-1,-,CASSLDTGRGEAFF,TGTGCCAGCAGCTTAGATACAGGGAGGGGTGAAGCTTTCTTT
TRBV18,-,TRBJ1-5,TRBD1,CASSGDRHSNQPQHF,TGTGCCAGCTCAGGGGACAGGCATAGCAATCAGCCCCAGCATTTT
TRBV16,-,TRBJ1-1,TRBD1,CASSHRTGKTEAFF,TGTGCCAGCAGCCACAGGACAGGGAAGACTGAAGCTTTCTTT
TRBV28,-,TRBJ2-7,-,CASRTVNEQYF,TGTGCCAGTAGGACAGTCAACGAGCAGTACTTC
TRBV11-1,-,TRBJ2-5,-,CASKNAGLQETQYF,TGTGCCAGCAAGAATGCCGGACTCCAAGAGACCCAGTACTTC
TRBV30,few,TRBJ1-1,-,CAWSVQHPEDTEAFF,TGTGCCTGGAGTGTACAGCACCCGGAGGACACTGAAGCTTTCTTT
TRBV7-2,-,TRBJ2-1,TRBD2,CASSATSGRTYNEQFF,TGTGCCAGCAGCGCGACTAGCGGGAGGACCTACAATGAGCAGTTCTTC
TRBV18,-,TRBJ2-1,TRBD1,CASSKQGANYYNEQFF,TGTGCCAGCTCAAAACAGGGGGCAAATTACTACAATGAGCAGTTCTTC
TRBV7-9,-,TRBJ2-7,-,CAGSSGYEQYF,TGTGCCGGCTCCTCAGGCTACGAGCAGTACTTC
TRBV6-1,-,TRBJ1-2,-,CASSEERREYGYTF,TGTGCCAGCAGTGAGGAGAGGCGGGAGTATGGCTACACCTTC
TRBV5-1,-,TRBJ1-2,-,CASSQGHDNYGYTF,TGCGCCAGCAGCCAGGGACATGATAACTATGGCTACACCTTC
TRBV6-6,few,TRBJ2-7,-,CASSQDRAYEQYF,TGTGCCAGCAGCCAGGACAGAGCCTACGAGCAGTACTTC
TRBV7-2,-,TRBJ1-6,-,CASSFDRPNSPLHF,TGTGCCAGCAGCTTTGACAGACCTAATTCACCCCTCCACTTT
TRBV30,-,TRBJ1-6,TRBD1,CAWSPGQVLYSPLHF,TGTGCCTGGAGTCCCGGACAGGTTTTATATTCACCCCTCCACTTT
TRBV5-6,many,TRBJ2-2,TRBD1,CASSLGTVGGELFF,TGTGCCAGCAGCCTAGGGACAGTCGGCGGGGAGCTGTTTTTT
TRBV7-2,few,TRBJ1-4,TRBD1,CASSSLRVGQGATNEKLFF,TGTGCCAGCAGCTCGTTAAGGGTCGGACAGGGCGCAACTAATGAAAAACTGTTTTTT
TRBV30,-,TRBJ1-1,-,CAWSVGLEAFF,TGTGCCTGGAGTGTAGGACTTGAAGCTTTCTTT
TRBV18,-,TRBJ2-7,TRBD1,CASSTGTGYEQYF,TGTGCCAGCTCCACCGGGACAGGCTACGAGCAGTACTTC
TRBV19,-,TRBJ1-2,-,CASSIRNRAGYTF,TGTGCCAGTAGTATCAGAAACAGGGCTGGCTACACCTTC
TRBV5-1,-,TRBJ2-3,-,CASSFYGRGSNTDTQYF,TGCGCCAGCAGCTTTTATGGGCGGGGCTCCAACACAGATACGCAGTATTTT
TRBV5-1,few,TRBJ2-6,-,CASSPLTGNSGANVLTF,TGCGCCAGCAGCCCCCTGACAGGAAACTCTGGGGCCAACGTCCTGACTTTC
TRBV28,-,TRBJ2-7,-,CASGRRVYEQYF,TGTGCCAGCGGCAGGCGGGTCTACGAGCAGTACTTC
TRBV6-1,-,TRBJ1-1,TRBD1,CASKTGGTGGGLAFF,TGTGCCAGCAAAACCGGGGGGACAGGAGGAGGGTTGGCTTTCTTT
TRBV5-1,-,TRBJ1-1,-,CASSLVGGLQNTEAFF,TGCGCCAGCAGCTTGGTTGGAGGACTCCAAAACACTGAAGCTTTCTTT